The entry below gives a single TCR beta chain sequence along with its context. What it binds is unknown. This entry comes from a study of T cell responses to AZD1222 COVID-19 vaccine. Study-wide findings and caveats: Most donors were white British and more were female, and clonal diversity was possibly underestimated. The repertoires were collected only after the peak T cell response. Of spike-specific TCRs, nearly half reportedly target regions left unmutated in variants.

The V and J ends lost 3 bases and 4 bases respectively, with 13 bases between them. The V gene's germline CDR1 is GTSNPN and CDR2 SVGIG (reference sequence). This CDR3 is 14 amino acids long. Data came from immunoSEQ multiplex PCR; TCRdb stores just in-frame clones and leaves some out. The sample yields tens of thousands of clones, 75% to 90% seen once. The rearrangement joins TRBV30 to TRBJ1-3; D is ambiguous. The sequencing here drew on peripheral blood, taken on day 0 of AZD1222 vaccination. The sequence was collected from an adult in good health. The DNA for the CDR3 is TGTGCCTGGAGCGGGGAGGTGGGGGGAAACACCATATATTTT. Translation: CAWSGEVGGNTIYF.